The sequence of this T cell receptor (beta chain) was determined in a study of T-cell memory formation after mild COVID-19. Findings and caveats of the study: Later expanders leaned CD4+, whereas clones that contracted between day 15 and 85 were balanced CD4/CD8. Shrinking CD4+ clones were chiefly CM and EM; CD8+ ones were chiefly EMRA. Pre-infection memory held some responding clones, suggesting pre-existing cross-reactive T cells responded. Clonal second-wave expansions that peaked on day 37 had unconfirmed SARS-CoV-2 specificity.

This clonotype has at least ten counts. The antigen remains undetermined. TCRdb recomputed calls from the 5' RACE reads with MiXCR, one row per CDR3 protein. In the table there are hundreds of thousands of distinct CDR3 sequences, roughly a fifth of which are singletons. V lost 5 bases and J lost 0; bases outside the gene matches: 7. This CDR3 spans 17 amino acids. The origin of this receptor is a man in his late teens or twenties who had mild COVID-19 (a few samples of this study predate the infection). Cell type and time point are not known. Material for sequencing was PBMCs or a T cell subset sorted from them (not recorded which). The chain uses TRBV12-3 or TRBV12-4 and TRBJ2-3, with TRBD2 matching 11 bases. The CDR3 spells CASSQPSGGFSTDTQYF. CDR3 sequence (DNA): TGTGCCAGCAGTCAGCCTAGCGGGGGGTTCAGCACAGATACGCAGTATTTT.